The present TCR beta chain was sequenced within a study of post-analysis software for immune sequencing data. Whole-study results and caveats: In patients, a few TRBV segments were more frequent than in controls, with TRBV5-6, TRBV5-1 and TRBV20-1 among them. By F measure, samples from a shared preparation batch strongly co-clustered.

Included in the TCR beta cDNA libraries were unique molecular identifiers. In TCRdb, the PCR reads were re-called with MiXCR into one record per CDR3 protein. The table records approximately 400,000 distinct CDR3 sequences, about a third of them present only once. Between the trimmed V and J ends, which lost 5 bases and 2 bases, there was a span of 8 bases. Germline CDR1 and CDR2: DFQATT and SNEGSKA (reference sequence). The length of the CDR3 is 12 residues. This clonotype was recorded many times. The antigen remains unidentified. The TCR was taken from a girl aged 5-17 years with multiple sclerosis. The chain uses TRBV20-1 and TRBJ2-3; no clear D gene. Sequenced sample: blood. Here the CDR3 reads CSAPRSTDTQYF. As DNA, the CDR3 is TGCAGTGCTCCTAGGTCCACAGATACGCAGTATTTT.